The 10 T cell receptor beta chains presented below share a single source sample, sequenced in a study of regulatory T cells in long-lasting Graves disease. Construction of the TCR beta libraries employed iRepertoire HTBI primers in conjunction with Arm-PCR of CDR3 regions. TCRdb reprocessed the multiplex PCR reads via MiXCR and lists one record per CDR3 protein. This table has some 240,000 distinct CDR3 sequences, about 19% appearing once. As to time point: newly diagnosed GD, antithyroid drugs for less than 3 months. The authors made the TCR library using RNA they extracted from PBMCs. These sequences were also reported in another study, on T cells in Graves' hyperthyroidism and ophthalmopathy.

The sequences come from peripheral blood mononuclear cells (PBMCs), collected at new diagnosis, from a patient treated with antithyroid drugs. The source of these receptors is a woman in her 30s with Graves disease.

This clonotype was seen at least ten times. The rearrangement joins TRBV6-1 to TRBJ1-4; 7 bases are a match to TRBD1. The CDR3 consists of 14 residues. Trimming at V came to 5 bases and at J to 8 bases, leaving 8 bases not matched to a gene. The germline gives CDR1 MNHNS, CDR2 SASEGT. CDR3 nucleotides: TGTGCCAGCAGTACACAGGGGAATCGGGAAAAACTGTTTTTT. It specifies CASSTQGNREKLFF.

This clonotype was recorded at least ten times. The gene calls are TRBV7-9 and TRBJ1-1; D remains ambiguous. V lost 4 bases and J lost 0, with 12 bases in between. Germline V lookup: CDR1 SEHNR, CDR2 FQNEAQ (reference sequence). CDR3 size: 15 residues. The CDR3 region is CASSSRTNMNTEAFF. CDR3 DNA sequence: TGTGCCAGCAGCTCCCGAACAAATATGAACACTGAAGCTTTCTTT.

This clonotype has ten or more counts. The chain links TRBV2 to TRBJ2-5; the match to TRBD2 covers 8 bases. Germline V lookup: CDR1 SNHLY, CDR2 FYNNEI. J was trimmed by 5 bases and V by 3 bases; bases with no gene match: 11. The CDR3 length is 16 residues. The DNA of the CDR3 is TGTGCCAGCAGTGAGTTGGCCGGGAGGGCCGGGGAGACCCAGTACTTC. This gives the protein CASSELAGRAGETQYF.

This clonotype was seen many times. The gene calls are TRBV20-1 and TRBJ1-2; tentatively, D is TRBD1 (5 bases). V was clipped by 5 bases and J by 3 bases, with 13 bases between them. This CDR3 is built from 13 residues. CDR1 DFQATT and CDR2 SNEGSKA come from the germline V gene (reference sequence). The CDR3 coding sequence is TGCAGTGCTCGGGGACGATCATACTATGGCTACACCTTC. Residues: CSARGRSYYGYTF.

For this clonotype: The likely explanation is a read error, given a far larger clone one base away. This sequence joins TRBV7-2 and TRBJ2-3, with a tentative D call TRBD1 (6 bases). The closer fit of TRBJ2-7 to the DNA end suggests the J call may be wrong. Germline loops: CDR1 SGHTA, CDR2 FQGNSA. CDR3 length: 15 amino acids. The CDR3 DNA sequence: TGTGCCAGCAGCGCAGGGGTAGATCCCTCCTACGAGCAGTACTTC. Translation gives CASSAGVDPSYEQYF.

This clonotype showed up many times. The chain is built from TRBV30 and TRBJ2-7, with D possibly called TRBD1 or TRBD2 (6 bases each). Trimming pared 8 bases from V and 0 bases from J, leaving 17 bases between. The CDR3 is made up of 14 amino acids. Germline V lookup: CDR1 GTSNPN, CDR2 SVGIG (reference sequence). This CDR3 is CATGAGTDSYEQYF. The CDR3 DNA is TGTGCCACGGGGGCCGGGACGGACTCCTACGAGCAGTACTTC. Looking up the rest from reference TRBV30 and TRBJ2-7 gives the full variable domain: SQTIHQWPATLVQPVGSPLSLECTVEGTSNPNLYWYRQAAGRGLQLLFYSVGIGQISSEVPQNLSASRPQDRQFILSSKKLLLSDSGFYLCATGAGTDSYEQYFGPGTRLTVT.

This clonotype was picked up many times. This chain uses TRBV19 with TRBJ2-7; D may be TRBD2 (7 bases). CDR3 size: 13 residues. Germline assignment: CDR1 LNHDA and CDR2 SQIVND (reference sequence). Trimming removed 4 bases at V and 7 bases at J, with 14 bases between. The CDR3 bases are TGTGCCAGTAGTACCGGGGGGCGAGAAGAGCAGTACTTC. Translating gives CASSTGGREEQYF.

This chain joins TRBV7-9 and TRBJ2-6; the D gene is possibly TRBD1 (6 bases). CDR1 is SEHNR, CDR2 FQNEAQ, per germline (reference sequence). V was pared by 5 bases and J by 2 bases, with 16 bases between. The CDR3 has 17 amino acids. Written as DNA, the CDR3 is TGTGCCAGCAGCCACAACCTGAGGGGGACTGGGGCCAACGTCCTGACTTTC. It specifies CASSHNLRGTGANVLTF.

V gene TRBV11-2 combines with J gene TRBJ2-5; 12 bases agree with TRBD1. After removal of 3 bases from V and 5 bases from J, the junction contained 4 bases not matched to a gene. This CDR3 contains 15 residues. Germline loops: CDR1 SGHAT, CDR2 FQNNGV. The CDR3 protein is CASSLGGQGAETQYF. The CDR3 region has the DNA TGTGCCAGCAGCTTGGGGGGACAGGGGGCTGAGACCCAGTACTTC.

This clonotype was observed many times. The chain employs TRBV20-1 and TRBJ2-3; D is ambiguous. V was cut by 5 bases and J by 5 bases, with 5 bases left in between. Looked up from germline, CDR1 is DFQATT and CDR2 is SNEGSKA (reference sequence). The CDR3 has 10 residues. CDR3 DNA: TGCAGTGCTGAGAGAGATACGCAGTATTTT. Protein product: CSAERDTQYF.